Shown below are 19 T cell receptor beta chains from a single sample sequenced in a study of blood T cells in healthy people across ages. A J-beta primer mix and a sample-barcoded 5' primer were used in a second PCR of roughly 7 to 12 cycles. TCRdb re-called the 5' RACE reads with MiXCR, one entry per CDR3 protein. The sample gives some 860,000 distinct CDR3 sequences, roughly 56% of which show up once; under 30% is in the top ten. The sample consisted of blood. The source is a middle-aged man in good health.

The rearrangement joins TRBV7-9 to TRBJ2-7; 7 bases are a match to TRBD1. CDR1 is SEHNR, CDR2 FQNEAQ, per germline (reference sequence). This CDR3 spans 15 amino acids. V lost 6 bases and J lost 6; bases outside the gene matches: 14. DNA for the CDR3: TGTGCCAGCAGTAGAGCACAGGGGACGCGCATCGAGCAGTACTTC. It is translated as CASSRAQGTRIEQYF.

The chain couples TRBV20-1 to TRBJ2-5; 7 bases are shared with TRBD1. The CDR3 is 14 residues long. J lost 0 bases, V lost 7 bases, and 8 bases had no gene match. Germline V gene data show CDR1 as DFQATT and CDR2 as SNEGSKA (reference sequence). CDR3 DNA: TGCAGTGTCCCGGACAGGAACCACCAAGAGACCCAGTACTTC. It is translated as CSVPDRNHQETQYF.

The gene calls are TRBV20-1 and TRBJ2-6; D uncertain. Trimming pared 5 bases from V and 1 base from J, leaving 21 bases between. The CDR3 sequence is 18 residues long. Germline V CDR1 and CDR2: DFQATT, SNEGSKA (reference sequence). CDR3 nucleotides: TGCAGTGCTCCTCCCCCTAAGGCTCAATTATCTGGGGCCAACGTCCTGACTTTC. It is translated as CSAPPPKAQLSGANVLTF.

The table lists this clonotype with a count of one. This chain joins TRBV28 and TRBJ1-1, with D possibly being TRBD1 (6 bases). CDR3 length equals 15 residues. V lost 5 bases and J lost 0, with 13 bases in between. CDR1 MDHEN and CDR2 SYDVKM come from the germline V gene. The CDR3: CASSPKTGLNTEAFF. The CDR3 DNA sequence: TGTGCCAGCAGTCCGAAGACAGGCCTGAACACTGAAGCTTTCTTT.

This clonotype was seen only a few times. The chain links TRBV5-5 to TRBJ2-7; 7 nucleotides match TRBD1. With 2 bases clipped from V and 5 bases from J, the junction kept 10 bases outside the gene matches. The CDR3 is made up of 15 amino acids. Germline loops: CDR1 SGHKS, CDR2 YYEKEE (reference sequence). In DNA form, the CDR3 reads TGTGCCAGCAGCTTTAGTGAGGGGGCCGCAAACGAGCAGTACTTC. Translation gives CASSFSEGAANEQYF.

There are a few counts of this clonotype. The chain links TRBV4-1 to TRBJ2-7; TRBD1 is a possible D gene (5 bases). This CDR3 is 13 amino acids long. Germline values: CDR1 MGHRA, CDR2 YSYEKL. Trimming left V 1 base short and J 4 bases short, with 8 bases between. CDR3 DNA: TGCGCCAGCAGCCAAGTCCAGGGATACGAGCAGTACTTC. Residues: CASSQVQGYEQYF.

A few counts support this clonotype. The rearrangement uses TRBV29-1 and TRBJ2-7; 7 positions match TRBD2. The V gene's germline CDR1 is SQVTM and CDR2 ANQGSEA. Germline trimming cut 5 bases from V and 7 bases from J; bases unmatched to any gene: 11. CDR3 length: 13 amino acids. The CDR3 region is CSVREASGSEQYF. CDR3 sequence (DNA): TGCAGCGTTCGGGAGGCTAGCGGTTCGGAGCAGTACTTC.

CDR3 residues: CASSQDGRGLTEAFF. The CDR3 nucleotides are TGTGCCAGCAGCCAAGACGGAAGGGGGCTCACTGAAGCTTTCTTT. This chain links TRBV3-1 with TRBJ1-1; TRBD1 agrees at 7 bases. The V segment lost 0 bases and the J segment 4 bases; nucleotides outside the gene matches: 5. The CDR3 is 15 amino acids. Germline-derived CDR1 and CDR2 are LGHDT and YNNKEL (reference sequence).

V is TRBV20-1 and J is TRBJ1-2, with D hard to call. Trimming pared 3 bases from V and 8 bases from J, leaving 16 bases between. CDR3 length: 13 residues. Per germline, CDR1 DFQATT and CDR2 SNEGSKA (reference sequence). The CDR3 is CSASGYIVEGYTF. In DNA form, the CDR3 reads TGCAGTGCTAGTGGGTACATCGTAGAAGGCTACACCTTC.

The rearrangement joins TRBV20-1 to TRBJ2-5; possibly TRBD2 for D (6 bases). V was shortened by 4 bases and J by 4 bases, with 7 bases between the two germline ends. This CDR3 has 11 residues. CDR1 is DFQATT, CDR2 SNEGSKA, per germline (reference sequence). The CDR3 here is CSANSGETQYF. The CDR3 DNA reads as TGCAGTGCTAATAGCGGAGAGACCCAGTACTTC.

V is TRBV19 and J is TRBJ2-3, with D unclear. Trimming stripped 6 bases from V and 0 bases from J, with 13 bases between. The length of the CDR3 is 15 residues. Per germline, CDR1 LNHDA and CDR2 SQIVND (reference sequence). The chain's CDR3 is CASSQSPKSTDTQYF. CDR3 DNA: TGTGCCAGTAGCCAATCCCCCAAAAGCACAGATACGCAGTATTTT.

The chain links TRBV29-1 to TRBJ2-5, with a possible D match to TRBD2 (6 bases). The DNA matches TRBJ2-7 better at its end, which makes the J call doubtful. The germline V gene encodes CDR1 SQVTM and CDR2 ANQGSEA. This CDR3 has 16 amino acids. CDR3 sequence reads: CSVEGKEGAQPYEQYF. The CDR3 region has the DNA TGCAGCGTTGAAGGGAAGGAGGGAGCCCAACCTTACGAGCAGTACTTC.

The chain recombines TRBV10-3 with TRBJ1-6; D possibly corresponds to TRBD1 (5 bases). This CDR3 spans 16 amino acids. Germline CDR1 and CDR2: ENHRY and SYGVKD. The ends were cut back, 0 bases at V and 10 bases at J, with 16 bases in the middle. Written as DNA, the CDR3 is TGTGCCATCAGTGAGTCGGACACGGCGGTCGTCTCACCCCTCCACTTT. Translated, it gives CAISESDTAVVSPLHF.

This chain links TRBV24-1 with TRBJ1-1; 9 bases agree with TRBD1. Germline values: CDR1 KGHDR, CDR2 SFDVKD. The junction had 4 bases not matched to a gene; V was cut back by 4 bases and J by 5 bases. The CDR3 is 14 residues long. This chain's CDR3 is CATSERTGETEAFF. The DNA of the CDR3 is TGTGCCACCAGTGAAAGGACAGGGGAGACTGAAGCTTTCTTT.

CDR3 sequence (DNA): TGCAGTGCCCCGCACTACAATGAGCAGTTCTTC. Protein sequence: CSAPHYNEQFF. V gene TRBV20-1 combines with J gene TRBJ2-1, with unresolved D. The CDR3 is 11 amino acids. Trimming stripped 6 bases from V and 3 bases from J, with 6 bases between. Germline CDR1 and CDR2: DFQATT and SNEGSKA (reference sequence).

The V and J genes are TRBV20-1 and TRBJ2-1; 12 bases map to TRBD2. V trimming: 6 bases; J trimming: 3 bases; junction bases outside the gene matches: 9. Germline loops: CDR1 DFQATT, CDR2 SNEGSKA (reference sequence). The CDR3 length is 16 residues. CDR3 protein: CSATLAGGPYYNEQFF. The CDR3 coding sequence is TGCAGTGCAACTCTAGCGGGAGGGCCGTACTACAATGAGCAGTTCTTC.

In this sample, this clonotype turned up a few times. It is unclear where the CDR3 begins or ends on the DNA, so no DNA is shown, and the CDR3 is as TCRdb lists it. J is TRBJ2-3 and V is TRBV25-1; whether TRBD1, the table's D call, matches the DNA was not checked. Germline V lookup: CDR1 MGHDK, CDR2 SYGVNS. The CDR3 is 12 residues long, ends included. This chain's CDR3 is CASSEFGRGSYF.

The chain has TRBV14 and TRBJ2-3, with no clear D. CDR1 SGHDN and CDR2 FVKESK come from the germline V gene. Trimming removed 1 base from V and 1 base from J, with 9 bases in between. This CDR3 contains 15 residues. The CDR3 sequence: CASSQARLGTDTQYF. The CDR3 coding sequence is TGTGCCAGCAGCCAAGCTCGGCTGGGCACAGATACGCAGTATTTT.

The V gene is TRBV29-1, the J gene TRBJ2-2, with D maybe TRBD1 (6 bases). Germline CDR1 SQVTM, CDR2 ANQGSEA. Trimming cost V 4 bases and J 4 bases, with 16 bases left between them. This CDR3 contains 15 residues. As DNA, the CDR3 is TGCAGCGTTGCAAGCGGCAGGGGCGTCACCGGGGAGCTGTTTTTT. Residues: CSVASGRGVTGELFF.